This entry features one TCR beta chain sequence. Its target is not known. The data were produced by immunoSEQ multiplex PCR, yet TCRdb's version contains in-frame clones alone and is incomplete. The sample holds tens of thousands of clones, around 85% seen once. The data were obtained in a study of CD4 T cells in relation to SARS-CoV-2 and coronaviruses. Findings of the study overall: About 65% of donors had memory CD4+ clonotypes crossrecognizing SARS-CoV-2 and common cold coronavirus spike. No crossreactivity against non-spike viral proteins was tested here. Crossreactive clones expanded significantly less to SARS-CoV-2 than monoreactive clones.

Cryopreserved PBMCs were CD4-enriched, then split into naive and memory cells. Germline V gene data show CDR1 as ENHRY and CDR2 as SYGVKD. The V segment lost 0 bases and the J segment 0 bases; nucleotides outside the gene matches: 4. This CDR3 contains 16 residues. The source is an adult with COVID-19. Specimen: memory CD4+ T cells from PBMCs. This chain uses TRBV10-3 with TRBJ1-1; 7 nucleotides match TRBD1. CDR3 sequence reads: CAISESAGGVNTEAFF. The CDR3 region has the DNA TGTGCCATCAGTGAGTCGGCAGGGGGAGTGAACACTGAAGCTTTCTTT.